This T cell receptor (beta chain) was sequenced in a study of blood T cell repertoires in COVID-19. Clones were read by immunoSEQ multiplex PCR, and TCRdb kept only the in-frame ones, dropping some. The sample has around 250,000 clones; 80% to 90% are singletons. V was pared by 5 bases and J by 5 bases, with 16 bases of the junction left unmatched. Germline-derived CDR1 and CDR2 are MDHEN and SYDVKM. The CDR3 sequence is 17 residues long. The rearrangement joins TRBV28 to TRBJ2-5; TRBD1 aligns across 8 bases. Input material: PBMCs or T cells enriched from blood (not recorded which). This sequence was found in a woman aged 45-65 years who had recovered from COVID-19. The CDR3 DNA reads TGTGCCAGCAGTCTCCGGATACAGGGGGACATTACTGAGACCCAGTACTTC. Translation: CASSLRIQGDITETQYF.